The rows below give T cell receptor beta chains drawn from one sample of a study of blood T cell repertoires in COVID-19. Sequenced by immunoSEQ multiplex PCR; TCRdb stores in-frame clones only, minus some. This sample has around 64,000 clones, with more than 85% found just once. Specimen: peripheral blood. The receptors shown here come from an older man in a cohort sampled during active COVID-19. The CDR3 runs from the conserved cysteine through the conserved F or W. The D gene is left open where the match is weak. Clone size, where shown, is once, few, many, or a class for clones that have expanded.

d_gene: -
abundance: -
j_gene: TRBJ2-5
v_gene: TRBV9
CDR3nt: TGTGCCAGCAGCCCGTCCCCGTGGGGTAGGGGAGAGACCCAGTACTTC
CDR3aa: CASSPSPWGRGETQYF

d_gene: -
abundance: once
j_gene: TRBJ2-1
v_gene: TRBV7-3
CDR3nt: TGTGCCAGCAGCTCGTACGGCTCCTACAATGAGCAGTTCTTC
CDR3aa: CASSSYGSYNEQFF

d_gene: -
abundance: -
j_gene: TRBJ2-3
v_gene: TRBV9
CDR3nt: TGTGCCAGCAGCGCCTCCCATATAGGGGGCACAGATACGCAGTATTTT
CDR3aa: CASSASHIGGTDTQYF

d_gene: -
abundance: -
j_gene: TRBJ1-2
v_gene: TRBV30
CDR3nt: TGTGCCTGGAGTGTTCAGGTTGGCTACACCTTC
CDR3aa: CAWSVQVGYTF

d_gene: -
abundance: -
j_gene: TRBJ1-5
v_gene: TRBV27
CDR3nt: TGTGCCAGCAGTCCTAGACAGCTCAATCAGCCCCAGCATTTT
CDR3aa: CASSPRQLNQPQHF

d_gene: TRBD2
abundance: -
j_gene: TRBJ2-3
v_gene: TRBV7-9
CDR3nt: TGTGCCAGCAGCCCTGCTGGGGGGAGGGCCCCCCTAGATACGCAGTATTTT
CDR3aa: CASSPAGGRAPLDTQYF

d_gene: TRBD1
abundance: -
j_gene: TRBJ2-2
v_gene: TRBV4-1
CDR3nt: TGCGCCAGCAGCCCCAGGGGGCTCACCGGGGAGCTGTTTTTT
CDR3aa: CASSPRGLTGELFF

d_gene: TRBD1
abundance: -
j_gene: TRBJ1-1
v_gene: TRBV18
CDR3nt: TGTGCCAGCTCACCACTGACAGGGGGCACTGAAGCTTTCTTT
CDR3aa: CASSPLTGGTEAFF

d_gene: -
abundance: -
j_gene: TRBJ1-2
v_gene: TRBV5-5
CDR3nt: TGTGCCAGCAGCCTTGTCAGGGTTCTTGGCGGCTACACCTTC
CDR3aa: CASSLVRVLGGYTF

d_gene: -
abundance: -
j_gene: TRBJ1-6
v_gene: TRBV14
CDR3nt: TGTGCCAGCAGCCATGAGGGAAGATATAATTCACCCCTCCACTTT
CDR3aa: CASSHEGRYNSPLHF